This entry lists 3 T cell receptor beta chains sequenced from one sample in a study of T cells in Graves' hyperthyroidism and ophthalmopathy. Researchers took RNA transcripts and amplified the TCR beta CDR3 regions from them. TCR CDR3 regions were first amplified by RT-PCR with HTBI primers. One entry per CDR3 protein, called by TCRdb with MiXCR from the multiplex PCR reads. This table holds some 620,000 distinct CDR3 sequences, around 15% found once. The source material was blood. The origin of the receptors is a woman aged 30 to 39 with Graves' hyperthyroidism.

The CDR3 reads CASSPITGTSVYEQFF. CDR3 in DNA: TGTGCCAGCAGCCCCATAACCGGGACTAGCGTATATGAGCAGTTCTTC. The chain links TRBV7-9 to TRBJ2-1, with TRBD2 identical over 10 bases. With 5 bases clipped from V and 8 bases from J, the junction kept 12 bases outside the gene matches. Germline-derived CDR1 and CDR2 are SEHNR and FQNEAQ (reference sequence). The CDR3 totals 16 residues.

Many counts were recorded for this clonotype. The chain uses TRBV28 and TRBJ2-1; 8 nucleotides align to TRBD2. The CDR3 totals 16 residues. Trimming took 6 bases from V and 1 from J; bases not matched to a gene: 8. Germline V gene sequence: CDR1 MDHEN, CDR2 SYDVKM. The CDR3 nucleotides are TGTGCCAGCAGGAGACCCGGGACTAGTTCCTACAATGAGCAGTTCTTC. Protein product: CASRRPGTSSYNEQFF. The variable domain in full, completed from reference TRBV28 and TRBJ2-1, reads DVKVTQSSRYLVKRTGEKVFLECVQDMDHENMFWYRQDPGLGLRLIYFSYDVKMKEKGDIPEGYSVSREKKERFSLILESASTNQTSMYLCASRRPGTSSYNEQFFGPGTRLTVL.

This clonotype was seen only a few times. Here the CDR3 reads CSARATSGFTYEQYF. The CDR3 bases are TGCAGTGCTAGAGCGACTAGCGGGTTTACCTACGAGCAGTACTTC. The chain links TRBV20-1 to TRBJ2-7, with 10 bases lining up with TRBD2. Germline-derived CDR1 and CDR2 are DFQATT and SNEGSKA (reference sequence). The CDR3 is 15 amino acids. J gave up 2 bases and V 1 base, and 5 bases lay outside the gene matches.